The TCR beta chain under discussion was sequenced for a study of control samples from healthy donors and cancer patients. Clones were read by immunoSEQ multiplex PCR, and TCRdb kept only the in-frame ones, dropping some. The repertoire holds tens of thousands of clones, with 84% as singletons. Germline V gives CDR1 SEHNR, CDR2 FQNEAQ (reference sequence). V shed 4 bases and J 3 bases; nucleotides not matched to a gene: 3. The CDR3 covers 14 residues. The chain links TRBV7-9 to TRBJ2-3, with 8 bases fitting TRBD1. The sample taken for sequencing was PBMCs. The clonotype comes from a woman in her forties or fifties with lung cancer. The CDR3 protein is CASSSGQGTDTQYF. CDR3 in DNA: TGTGCCAGCAGCTCCGGACAGGGAACAGATACGCAGTATTTT.